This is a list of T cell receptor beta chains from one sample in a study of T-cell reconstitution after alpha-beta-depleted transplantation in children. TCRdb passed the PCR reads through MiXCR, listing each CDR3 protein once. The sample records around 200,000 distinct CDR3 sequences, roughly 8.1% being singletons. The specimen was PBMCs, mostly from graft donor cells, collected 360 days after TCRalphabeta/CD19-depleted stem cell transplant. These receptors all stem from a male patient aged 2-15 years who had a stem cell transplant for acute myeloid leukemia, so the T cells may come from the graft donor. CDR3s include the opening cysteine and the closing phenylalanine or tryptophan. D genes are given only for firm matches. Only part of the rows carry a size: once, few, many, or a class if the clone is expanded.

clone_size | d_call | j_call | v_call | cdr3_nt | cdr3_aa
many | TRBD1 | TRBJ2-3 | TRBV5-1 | TGCGCCAGCAGCTTGTACAGGGGAGAAGGCACAGATACGCAGTATTTT | CASSLYRGEGTDTQYF
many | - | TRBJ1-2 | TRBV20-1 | TGCAGTGCTAGCCGGGATCCAGCGAACTATGGCTACACCTTC | CSASRDPANYGYTF
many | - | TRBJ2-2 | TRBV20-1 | TGCAGTGCTCTCTATCCCACCGGGGAGCTGTTTTTT | CSALYPTGELFF
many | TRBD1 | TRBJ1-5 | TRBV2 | TGTGCCAGCACCGGACAGGGGGCGAATCAGCCCCAGCATTTT | CASTGQGANQPQHF
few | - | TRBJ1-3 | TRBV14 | TGTGCCAGCAGCCTGATGACGAGCGGAAACACCATATATTTT | CASSLMTSGNTIYF
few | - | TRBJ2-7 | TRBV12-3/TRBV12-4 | TGTGCCAGCAGTTTAAACCCCTACGAGCAGTACTTC | CASSLNPYEQYF
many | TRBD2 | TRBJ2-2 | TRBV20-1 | TGCAGTGCTAGGAGGCTAGCGGGAAAGTCTTCCGGGGAGCTGTTTTTT | CSARRLAGKSSGELFF
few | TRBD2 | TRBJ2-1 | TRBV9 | TGTGCCAGCAGCGTAGGGGGACTACACACCGAGCAGTTCTTC | CASSVGGLHTEQFF
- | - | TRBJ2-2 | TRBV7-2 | TGTGCCAGCAGCCCCGAGAGCTACACCGGGGAGCTGTTTTTT | CASSPESYTGELFF
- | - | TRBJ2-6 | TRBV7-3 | TGTGCCAGCAGCTTAGCCCACTCTGGGGCCAACGTCCTGACTTTC | CASSLAHSGANVLTF
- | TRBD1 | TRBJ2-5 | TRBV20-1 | TGCAGTGCTAAGGACAGGGTGGAGACCCAGTACTTC | CSAKDRVETQYF
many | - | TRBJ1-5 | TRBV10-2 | TGCGCCAGCTCCCAAACGGGGGGTGGACAGCCCCAGCATTTT | CASSQTGGGQPQHF
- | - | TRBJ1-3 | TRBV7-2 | TGTGCCAGCAGCCCGGGACACTCCTCTGGAAACACCATATATTTT | CASSPGHSSGNTIYF
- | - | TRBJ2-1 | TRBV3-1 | TGTGCCAGCAGCCAAGCAGGGGTTGGCGGCTTTGAGCAGTTCTTC | CASSQAGVGGFEQFF
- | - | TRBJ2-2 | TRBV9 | TGTGCCAGCAGAGAGACAGGGCTGGGGGGCACCGGGGAGCTGTTTTTT | CASRETGLGGTGELFF
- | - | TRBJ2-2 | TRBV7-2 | TGTGCCAGCAGCCAACAGGGCCTGACCGGGGAGCTGTTTTTT | CASSQQGLTGELFF
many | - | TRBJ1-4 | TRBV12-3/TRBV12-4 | TGTGCCAGCAGTTTTGAATCGTTGGGGCCAGAGGAAAAACTGTTTTTT | CASSFESLGPEEKLFF
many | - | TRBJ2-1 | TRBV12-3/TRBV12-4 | TGTGCCAGCAGGGCGACTAGTTCCAGCTCCTACAATGAGCAGTTCTTC | CASRATSSSSYNEQFF
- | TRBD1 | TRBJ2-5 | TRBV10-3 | TGTGACACCAGACCGGGACAGGGACAAGAGACCCAGTACTTC | CDTRPGQGQETQYF
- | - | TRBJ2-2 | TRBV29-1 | TGCAGCGTCGTCGGGGAGGGGGCCAACACCGGGGAGCTGTTTTTT | CSVVGEGANTGELFF
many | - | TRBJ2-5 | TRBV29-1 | TGCAGCACCCAGTCACAAGAGACCCAGTACTTC | CSTQSQETQYF
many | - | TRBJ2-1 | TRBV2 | TGTGCCAGCAAGGGATTGGATGAGCAGTTCTTC | CASKGLDEQFF
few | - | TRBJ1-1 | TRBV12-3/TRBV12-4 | TGTGCCAGCACCATTAGGGGCGTCACTGAAGCTTTCTTT | CASTIRGVTEAFF
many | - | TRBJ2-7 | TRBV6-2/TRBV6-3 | TGTGCCAGCAGTTATTCAAGGTCCTACGAGCAGTACTTC | CASSYSRSYEQYF
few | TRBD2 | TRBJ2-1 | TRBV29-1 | TGCAGCGTCGGGACTAGCGGGAGTGGGAGCTCCTACAATGAGCAGTTCTTC | CSVGTSGSGSSYNEQFF
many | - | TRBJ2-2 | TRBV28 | TGTGCCAGCCATACGGCGGCAAACGCGAACACCGGGGAGCTGTTTTTT | CASHTAANANTGELFF
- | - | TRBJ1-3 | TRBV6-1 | TGTGCCAGCAGTGAAGCGCGGACAGTCGGAAACACCATATATTTT | CASSEARTVGNTIYF
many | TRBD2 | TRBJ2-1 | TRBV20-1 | TGCAGTGCATCTAGCGGGGGGGCTTACAATGAGCAGTTCTTC | CSASSGGAYNEQFF
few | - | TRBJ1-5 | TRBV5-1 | TGCGCCAGCAGCTTGGGCATGGGTCAGCCCCAGCATTTT | CASSLGMGQPQHF
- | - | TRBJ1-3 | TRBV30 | TGTGCCTGGAGTGCCCTAGGAAACACCATATATTTT | CAWSALGNTIYF
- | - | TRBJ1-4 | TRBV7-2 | TGTGCCAGCAGCTTAGGTGTGTCAACTAATGAAAAACTGTTTTTT | CASSLGVSTNEKLFF
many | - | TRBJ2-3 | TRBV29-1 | TGCAGCGTTGACTCCGGGACAGATACGCAGTATTTT | CSVDSGTDTQYF
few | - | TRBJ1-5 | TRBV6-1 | TGTGCCAGCAGTGAAAATAGGGGCGGTCAGCCCCAGCATTTT | CASSENRGGQPQHF
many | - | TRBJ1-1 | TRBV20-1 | TGCAGTGCTAGTGGGGTCATGAACACTGAAGCTTTCTTT | CSASGVMNTEAFF
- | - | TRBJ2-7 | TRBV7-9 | TGTGCCAGCAGCTTAGCGGACGGACCCTACGAGCAGTACTTC | CASSLADGPYEQYF
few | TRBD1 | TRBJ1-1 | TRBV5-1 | TGCGCCAGCAAGGGGACAGCCGTGAACACTGAAGCTTTCTTT | CASKGTAVNTEAFF
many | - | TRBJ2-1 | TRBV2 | TGTGCCAGCAGTGGGTTAAGGGGTGAGCAGTTCTTC | CASSGLRGEQFF
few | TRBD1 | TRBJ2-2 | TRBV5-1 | TGCGCCAGCAGCTCAGGGGACAGGAACACCGGGGAGCTGTTTTTT | CASSSGDRNTGELFF
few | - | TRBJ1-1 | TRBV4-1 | TGCGCCAGCAGCCAAGAAGGGTATCCAGGGGATACTGAAGCTTTCTTT | CASSQEGYPGDTEAFF
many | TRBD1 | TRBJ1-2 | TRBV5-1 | TGCGCCAGCAGCTTGGACGGACAGGTGGGATATGGCTACACCTTC | CASSLDGQVGYGYTF
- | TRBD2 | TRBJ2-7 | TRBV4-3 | TGCGCCAGCAGAAAAGGACTAGCGGGAGCGGGCGAGCAGTACTTC | CASRKGLAGAGEQYF
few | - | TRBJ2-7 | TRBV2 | TGTGCCAGCAGTGCACAGGCCTACGAGCAGTACTTC | CASSAQAYEQYF
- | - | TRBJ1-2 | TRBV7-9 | TGTGCCAGCAGCTTAGGTTACAGGGTGAGCGGCTACACCTTC | CASSLGYRVSGYTF
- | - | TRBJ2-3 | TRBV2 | TGTGCCAGCAGTTTCAGCAGAGTACAGACAGATACGCAGTATTTT | CASSFSRVQTDTQYF
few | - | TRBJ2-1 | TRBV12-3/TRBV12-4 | TGTGCCAGCAGTCCCCTGTGGGTATACAATGAGCAGTTCTTC | CASSPLWVYNEQFF
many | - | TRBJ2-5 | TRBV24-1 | TGTGCCACCAGTGACCAGCAGAAGCCCGCGTGTTTCCAGACACAAGAGACCCAGTACTTC | CATSDQQKPACFQTQETQYF
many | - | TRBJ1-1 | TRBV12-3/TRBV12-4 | TGTGCCAGCAGTTTTTCAGTTCGGACTGAAGCTTTCTTT | CASSFSVRTEAFF
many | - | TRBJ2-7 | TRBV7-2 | TGTGCCAGCGGGCAAGGGGGACAAATCCCCGAGCAGTACTTC | CASGQGGQIPEQYF
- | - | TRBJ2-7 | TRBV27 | TGTGCCAGCAGTCCCCTCGTGGGAGACTACGAGCAGTACTTC | CASSPLVGDYEQYF
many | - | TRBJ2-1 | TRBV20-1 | TGCAGCTCGTTGGAAGGGGCCCAAAGCGATGAGCAGTTCTTC | CSSLEGAQSDEQFF
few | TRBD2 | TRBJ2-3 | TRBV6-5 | TGTGCCAGCCGGGACTACACAGATACGCAGTATTTT | CASRDYTDTQYF